The clone carrying this T cell receptor (beta chain) was seen repeatedly, ten times or more. What it binds is unknown. MiXCR, applied by TCRdb to the 5' RACE reads, yields one record per CDR3 protein. The table includes some 320,000 distinct CDR3 sequences, 3.5% to 4.5% detected once. Looked up from germline, CDR1 is SGHDT and CDR2 is YYEEEE. The CDR3 totals 14 residues. Trimming removed 3 bases at V and 5 bases at J, with 11 bases between. The data are from a study of T cells after yellow fever vaccination. Findings of the study overall: A small share of clonotypes appeared in both CD4 and CD8 compartments. Abundant clonotypes from the bulk population could contaminate FACS-sorted repertoires. Boosting was followed by the reappearance of most primary-vaccination clones (just under 98% CD4, about 90% CD8). Secondary responses were weaker yet peaked faster, day 5 versus 15.

Specimen: PBMCs, collected 15 days after the yellow fever booster vaccination. This clonotype was sampled from a young man who received the YFV17D yellow fever vaccine. The chain uses TRBV5-6 and TRBJ1-4, with D maybe TRBD1 (6 bases). CDR3 region: CASSSAQGNEKLFF. The CDR3 region has the DNA TGTGCCAGCAGCTCGGCTCAGGGGAATGAAAAACTGTTTTTT. The complete variable domain, with remaining parts taken from reference TRBV5-6 and TRBJ1-4, reads DAGVTQSPTHLIKTRGQQVTLRCSPKSGHDTVSWYQQALGQGPQFIFQYYEEEERQRGNFPDRFSGHQFPNYSSELNVNALLLGDSALYLCASSSAQGNEKLFFGSGTQLSVL.